These 21 T cell receptor beta chains were sequenced from one sample in a study of response to subunit inactivated influenza vaccine. TCRdb used MiXCR to reprocess the RT-PCR reads, holding one entry per CDR3 protein. The data show 450,000 to 700,000 distinct CDR3 sequences, approximately 15% seen once. Sample: PBMCs from blood, taken 11 to 12 days after vaccination. All receptors come from a middle-aged man who received an inactivated influenza vaccine.

This clonotype was seen more than once but under ten times. The chain couples TRBV6-5 to TRBJ2-7; the match to TRBD2 covers 7 bases. V was clipped by 1 base and J by 4 bases; unmatched bases: 16. The CDR3 extends over 18 amino acids. Germline V gene sequence: CDR1 MNHEY, CDR2 SVGAGI. For the CDR3, the DNA is TGTGCCAGCAGTTACTGGTTACCCGAAGCGGGATCGAGTTACGAGCAGTACTTC. Translating it yields CASSYWLPEAGSSYEQYF.

This clonotype was seen more than once but under ten times. This chain links TRBV15 with TRBJ2-2; D ambiguous. The CDR3 has 14 residues. Germline-derived CDR1 and CDR2 are LNHNV and YYDKDF (reference sequence). V lost 3 bases, J lost 8 bases, and 13 bases lay in between. The CDR3 nucleotides read TGTGCCACCAGCAGGCTGGTCGGATGGGGGGAGCTGTTTTTT. Protein product: CATSRLVGWGELFF.

This clonotype appeared many times. V gene TRBV7-3 combines with J gene TRBJ2-3; weak D call: TRBD2 (6 bases). Trimming cost V 4 bases and J 6 bases, with 11 bases left between them. In germline, CDR1 is SGHTA, CDR2 FQGTGA. The CDR3 has 13 residues. The CDR3 sequence is CASSSGRGDTQYF. The CDR3 DNA is TGTGCCAGCAGCTCCGGGAGAGGTGATACGCAGTATTTT.

This clonotype appeared a few times. This chain connects TRBV4-1 to TRBJ2-7; a possible D gene is TRBD2 (6 bases). V shed 5 bases and J shed 3 bases, with 11 bases lying between them. Looked up from germline, CDR1 is MGHRA and CDR2 is YSYEKL. This CDR3 contains 13 residues. Written as DNA, the CDR3 is TGCGCCAGCAGCGTTCAGGGAGGCTACGAGCAGTACTTC. This codes for CASSVQGGYEQYF.

This clonotype has just a few counts. The rearrangement uses TRBV28 and TRBJ2-5, with TRBD2 matching 8 bases. Looked up from germline, CDR1 is MDHEN and CDR2 is SYDVKM. V gave up 10 bases and J gave up 3 bases; unmatched junction bases: 10. The CDR3 contains 14 residues. The DNA for the CDR3 is TGTGCCACCCGGGAACTAGCGGTAAAAGAGACCCAGTACTTC. Its protein is CATRELAVKETQYF.

The CDR3 here is CASSLRDIHRYTF. The CDR3 DNA sequence: TGTGCCAGCAGCTTACGGGACATCCATCGCTACACCTTC. The rearrangement uses TRBV7-2 and TRBJ1-2; a possible D gene is TRBD1 (6 bases). With 2 bases removed from V and 9 bases from J, the gap between germline ends came to 13 bases. CDR1 SGHTA and CDR2 FQGNSA come from the germline V gene. The CDR3 consists of 13 residues.

CDR3: CASRSGTDPDTQYF. In DNA, the CDR3 is TGTGCCAGCAGATCCGGGACAGATCCAGATACGCAGTATTTT. The rearrangement links TRBV7-6 to TRBJ2-3, with 7 bases lining up with TRBD1. The CDR3 is made up of 14 amino acids. Germline CDR1 SGHVS, CDR2 FNYEAQ. Trimming at V came to 6 bases and at J to 4 bases, leaving 7 bases not matched to a gene.

This clonotype turned up a few times. V and J are TRBV10-2 and TRBJ2-5; perhaps TRBD2 as D (5 bases). V dropped 0 bases and J dropped 5 bases, with 7 bases sitting between them. From germline, CDR1 is WSHSY and CDR2 SAAADI. This CDR3 has 13 residues. The CDR3 coding sequence is TGCGCCAGCAGTGAGTCGCGGGTGGAGACCCAGTACTTC. The encoded protein is CASSESRVETQYF.

The gene calls are TRBV30 and TRBJ1-6; D ambiguous. The CDR3 has 17 residues. Germline V lookup: CDR1 GTSNPN, CDR2 SVGIG (reference sequence). Trimming shortened V by 2 bases and J by 0 bases, and 14 bases separated the two germline ends. The CDR3 coding sequence is TGTGCCTGGAGTCCCCGACCCTTGAGCTCCTATAATTCACCCCTCCACTTT. Translating it yields CAWSPRPLSSYNSPLHF.

This clonotype has a handful of counts. The chain is built from TRBV14 and TRBJ1-1, with D possibly matching TRBD1 (5 bases). The CDR3 has 18 residues. Trimming took off 3 bases at V and 4 bases at J, with 24 bases between the two ends. In germline, CDR1 is SGHDN, CDR2 FVKESK. This CDR3 reads CASSHLTPGQSFRTEAFF. DNA for the CDR3: TGTGCCAGCAGCCATTTAACTCCCGGACAATCGTTTCGCACTGAAGCTTTCTTT. The whole variable domain, remainder taken from reference TRBV14 and TRBJ1-1, is EAGVTQFPSHSVIEKGQTVTLRCDPISGHDNLYWYRRVMGKEIKFLLHFVKESKQDESGMPNNRFLAERTGGTYSTLKVQPAELEDSGVYFCASSHLTPGQSFRTEAFFGQGTRLTVV.

This clonotype was detected only a few times. The chain uses TRBV19 and TRBJ1-1; no reliable D call. Germline CDR1 LNHDA, CDR2 SQIVND (reference sequence). The length of the CDR3 is 17 residues. V lost 4 bases and J 4 bases, leaving 22 bases between the germline ends. The CDR3 nucleotides are TGTGCCAGTAGTAGAACAGACGGAGAAGTACTGGGCACTGAAGCTTTCTTT. This sequence encodes CASSRTDGEVLGTEAFF.

The chain is built from TRBV12-3 or TRBV12-4 and TRBJ2-1, with 7 bases lining up with TRBD1. J gave up 0 bases and V 6 bases, and 11 bases lay outside the gene matches. The CDR3 is 17 amino acids. The CDR3 reads CASSSPRDSSSYNEQFF. As DNA, the CDR3 is TGTGCCAGCAGCTCCCCCAGGGACAGCAGCTCCTACAATGAGCAGTTCTTC.

This clonotype was observed a few times. The CDR3 sequence is CAISGGLQETQYF. The CDR3 DNA sequence: TGTGCCATCAGCGGGGGACTCCAAGAGACCCAGTACTTC. The rearrangement uses TRBV10-3 and TRBJ2-5, with TRBD2 as a possible D gene (6 bases). Germline lookup yields CDR1 ENHRY and CDR2 SYGVKD. Trimming stripped 6 bases from V and 1 base from J, with 9 bases between. This CDR3 is built from 13 residues.

This clonotype was counted a few times. V gene TRBV28 combines with J gene TRBJ2-5; D might be TRBD1 (6 bases). Deletions cut 8 bases from V and 1 base from J, with 17 bases between. The CDR3 contains 15 residues. The germline V gene encodes CDR1 MDHEN and CDR2 SYDVKM. The CDR3 sequence: CASAKGRGSQETQYF. The CDR3 DNA reads TGTGCCAGCGCTAAGGGCAGGGGAAGCCAAGAGACCCAGTACTTC.

There are a few counts of this clonotype. The J gene is TRBJ2-1, the V gene TRBV14; 7 nucleotides align to TRBD2. There are 13 residues in the CDR3. V shed 3 bases and J 7 bases; nucleotides not matched to a gene: 3. Germline-derived CDR1 and CDR2 are SGHDN and FVKESK. The CDR3 DNA reads TGTGCCAGCAGCCAGGCACTAGCGAATGAGCAGTTCTTC. Translation: CASSQALANEQFF.

This clonotype was detected only a few times. The chain recombines TRBV7-2 with TRBJ2-5, with 7 nucleotides matching TRBD1. Germline V CDR1 and CDR2: SGHTA, FQGNSA. Trimming at V came to 2 bases and at J to 5 bases, leaving 5 bases not matched to a gene. The CDR3 length is 14 residues. CDR3 region: CASSLSTGFETQYF. The DNA of the CDR3 is TGTGCCAGCAGCTTATCGACAGGGTTTGAGACCCAGTACTTC.

In DNA form, the CDR3 reads TGTGCCAGCAGCTGGCGGCAGGGTAGGGACGAGCAGTACTTC. This codes for CASSWRQGRDEQYF. The chain recombines TRBV7-2 with TRBJ2-7; perhaps TRBD1 as D (5 bases). V lost 4 bases and J 5 bases, leaving 15 bases between the germline ends. Germline V gene lookup returns CDR1 SGHTA and CDR2 FQGNSA. This CDR3 contains 14 residues.

The V call is TRBV12-3 or TRBV12-4, the J call TRBJ2-1, with D perhaps matching TRBD2 (5 bases). The V end was cut by 5 bases, the J end by 4 bases, with 6 bases between. The length of the CDR3 is 12 residues. The CDR3 sequence is CASSRLYNEQFF. The CDR3 DNA reads TGTGCCAGCAGTCGACTATACAATGAGCAGTTCTTC.

V is TRBV7-9 and J is TRBJ2-1, with 7 nucleotides matching TRBD2. The trim removed 1 base at V and 4 bases at J, leaving 4 bases unmatched. The CDR3 loop spans 15 amino acids. Per germline, CDR1 SEHNR and CDR2 FQNEAQ (reference sequence). CDR3 in amino acids: CASSLVLAVYNEQFF. The DNA of the CDR3 is TGTGCCAGCAGCTTAGTCCTAGCGGTTTACAATGAGCAGTTCTTC.

This rearrangement joins TRBV28 to TRBJ2-1; D remains unclear. V was trimmed by 6 bases and J by 3 bases, leaving 6 bases between them. The CDR3 has 12 amino acids. Looked up from germline, CDR1 is MDHEN and CDR2 is SYDVKM. Here the CDR3 reads CASRAVYNEQFF. The CDR3 DNA is TGTGCCAGCAGGGCCGTCTACAATGAGCAGTTCTTC.

This clonotype occurred many times. V and J are TRBV11-2 and TRBJ2-7; the match to TRBD2 covers 12 bases. V shed 5 bases and J 3 bases; nucleotides not matched to a gene: 5. The CDR3 length is 15 residues. Germline V gene lookup returns CDR1 SGHAT and CDR2 FQNNGV. CDR3 DNA sequence: TGTGCCAGCAGCATAGGACTAGCGGGGTTCTACGAGCAGTACTTC. Protein: CASSIGLAGFYEQYF.